This T cell receptor (beta chain) comes out of a study of T cell repertoires in cytomegalovirus infection. Study-wide context: It was recently identified HLA-C-restricted and well-studied HLA-B-restricted CMV epitopes that the study used. Indications of both CMV infection and matching HLA type were provided by public TCR beta signatures.

One entry per CDR3 protein, called by TCRdb with MiXCR from the reads. The table has under 300,000 distinct CDR3 sequences, roughly a fifth seen once. The study's findings and limits: The ex vivo response was dominated by HLA-C-restricted CMV-specific TCR beta clonotypes. Pooled public TCR beta family frequency picked out CMV carriers with the relevant HLA.

As regards this clonotype: What it binds is unknown.

The clonotype originates from a human donor in good health (CMV status not recorded). Some clones in this sample may be carry-over from other donors' samples. Specimen: cultured PBMCs, collected from culture after CMV antigen stimulation.

The CDR3, as DNA: TGTGCCAGCAGCTTAGAGGGAGTAGGATCCTACGAGCAGTACTTC. Translation gives CASSLEGVGSYEQYF. The genes are TRBV11-1 and TRBJ2-7; D is perhaps TRBD2 (5 bases). V was clipped by 1 base and J by 1 base, with 11 bases between them. The germline V gene has CDR1 SGHAT and CDR2 FQDESV (reference sequence). The CDR3 spans 15 residues. The whole variable domain, remainder taken from reference TRBV11-1 and TRBJ2-7, is EAEVAQSPRYKITEKSQAVAFWCDPISGHATLYWYRQILGQGPELLVQFQDESVVDDSQLPKDRFSAERLKGVDSTLKIQPAELGDSAMYLCASSLEGVGSYEQYFGPGTRLTVT.